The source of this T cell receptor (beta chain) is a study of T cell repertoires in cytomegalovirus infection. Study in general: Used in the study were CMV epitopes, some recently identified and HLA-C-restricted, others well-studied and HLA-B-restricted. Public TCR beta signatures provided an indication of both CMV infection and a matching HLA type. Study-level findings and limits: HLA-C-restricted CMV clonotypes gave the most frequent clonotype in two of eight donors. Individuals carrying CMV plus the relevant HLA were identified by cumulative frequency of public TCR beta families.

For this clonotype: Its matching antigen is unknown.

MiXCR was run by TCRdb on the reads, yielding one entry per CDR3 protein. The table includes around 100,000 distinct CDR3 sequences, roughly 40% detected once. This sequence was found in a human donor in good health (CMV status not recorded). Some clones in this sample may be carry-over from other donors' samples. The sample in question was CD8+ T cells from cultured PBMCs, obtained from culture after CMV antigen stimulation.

CDR3 sequence (DNA): TGTGCCAGCGGACCAGGGCAGAATGAAGAGACCCAGTACTTC. This translates into CASGPGQNEETQYF. The chain links TRBV12-3 or TRBV12-4 to TRBJ2-5; a possible D gene is TRBD1 (5 bases). The CDR3 is made up of 14 amino acids. V lost 8 bases to trimming and J lost 3 bases, with 16 bases between them.